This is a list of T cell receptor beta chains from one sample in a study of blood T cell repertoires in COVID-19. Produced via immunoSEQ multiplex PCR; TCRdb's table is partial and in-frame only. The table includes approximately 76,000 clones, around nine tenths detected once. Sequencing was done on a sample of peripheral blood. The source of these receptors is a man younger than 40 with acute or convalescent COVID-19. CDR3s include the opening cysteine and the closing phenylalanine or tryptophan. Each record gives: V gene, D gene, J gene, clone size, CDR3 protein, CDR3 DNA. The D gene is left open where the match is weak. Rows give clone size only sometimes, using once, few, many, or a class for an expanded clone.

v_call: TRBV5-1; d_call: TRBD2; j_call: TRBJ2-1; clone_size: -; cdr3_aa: CASSFSDLAGGNEQFF; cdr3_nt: TGCGCCAGCAGCTTCTCTGACCTAGCGGGAGGAAATGAGCAGTTCTTC
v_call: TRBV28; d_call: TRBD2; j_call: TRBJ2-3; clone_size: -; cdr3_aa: CASSSPRGGASTDTQYF; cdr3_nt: TGTGCCAGCAGTTCTCCCCGGGGAGGGGCTAGCACAGATACGCAGTATTTT
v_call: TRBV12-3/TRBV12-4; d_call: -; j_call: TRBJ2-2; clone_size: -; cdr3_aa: CASRQIEGELFF; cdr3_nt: TGTGCCAGCAGACAAATTGAAGGGGAGCTGTTTTTT
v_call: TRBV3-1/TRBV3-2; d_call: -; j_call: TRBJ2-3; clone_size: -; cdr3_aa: CASSLTGSASDTQYF; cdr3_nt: TGTGCCAGCAGCCTCACGGGGTCAGCCTCAGATACGCAGTATTTT
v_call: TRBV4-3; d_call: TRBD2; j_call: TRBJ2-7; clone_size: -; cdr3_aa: CASSQDSGAGDIYEQYF; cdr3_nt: TGCGCCAGCAGCCAAGATAGCGGAGCGGGAGACATCTACGAGCAGTACTTC
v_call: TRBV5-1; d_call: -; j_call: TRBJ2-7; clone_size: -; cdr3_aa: CASSLVSNYEQYF; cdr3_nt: TGCGCCAGCAGCTTGGTTAGCAACTACGAGCAGTACTTC
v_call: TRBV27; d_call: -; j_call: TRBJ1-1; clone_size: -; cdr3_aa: CASSAFPGNTEAFF; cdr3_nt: TGTGCCAGCAGCGCATTTCCAGGGAACACTGAAGCTTTCTTT
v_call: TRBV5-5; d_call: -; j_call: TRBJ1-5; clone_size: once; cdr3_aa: CASSLGGSNQPQHF; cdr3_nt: TGTGCCAGCAGCTTGGGAGGGAGCAATCAGCCCCAGCATTTT
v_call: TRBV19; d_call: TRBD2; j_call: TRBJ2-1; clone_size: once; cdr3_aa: CASSILSGSHEQFF; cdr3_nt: TGTGCCAGTAGTATACTGAGCGGGAGCCATGAGCAGTTCTTC
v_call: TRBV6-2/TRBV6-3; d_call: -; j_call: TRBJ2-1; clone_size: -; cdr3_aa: CASSERYNEQFF; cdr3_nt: TGTGCCAGCAGCGAGCGGTACAATGAGCAGTTCTTC
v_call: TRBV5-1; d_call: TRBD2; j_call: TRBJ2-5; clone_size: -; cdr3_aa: CASSLSSAGALKTQYF; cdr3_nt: TGCGCCAGCAGCCTGTCCTCGGCGGGAGCATTGAAGACCCAGTACTTC
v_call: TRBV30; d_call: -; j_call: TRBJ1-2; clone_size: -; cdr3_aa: CAWSVGRAAGYTF; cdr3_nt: TGTGCCTGGAGTGTAGGCAGGGCAGCTGGCTACACCTTC
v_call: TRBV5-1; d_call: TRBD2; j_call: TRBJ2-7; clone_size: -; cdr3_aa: CASSLSSGEHPYEQYF; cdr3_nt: TGCGCCAGCAGCCTCTCTAGCGGTGAGCATCCCTACGAGCAGTACTTC
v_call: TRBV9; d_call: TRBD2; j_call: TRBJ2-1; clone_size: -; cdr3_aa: CASSQYVSGLVGKDEQFF; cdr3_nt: TGTGCCAGCAGCCAGTATGTTTCCGGACTAGTTGGGAAGGATGAGCAGTTCTTC
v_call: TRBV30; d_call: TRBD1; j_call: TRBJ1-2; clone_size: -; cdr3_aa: CALYRDRRLGYGYTF; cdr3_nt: TGTGCCTTGTACCGGGACAGGCGCTTGGGCTATGGCTACACCTTC
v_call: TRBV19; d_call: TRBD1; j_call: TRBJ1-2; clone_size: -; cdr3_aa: CASSRQGEGYTF; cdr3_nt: TGTGCCAGTAGTCGACAGGGGGAAGGCTACACCTTC
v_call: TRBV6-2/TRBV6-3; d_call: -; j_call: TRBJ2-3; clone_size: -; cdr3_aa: CASSVGATDTQYF; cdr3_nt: TGTGCCAGCAGTGTAGGGGCCACAGATACGCAGTATTTT
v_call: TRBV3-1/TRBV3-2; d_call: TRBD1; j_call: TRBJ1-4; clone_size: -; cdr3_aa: CASSPQGGKLFF; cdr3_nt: TGTGCCAGCAGCCCACAGGGGGGAAAACTGTTTTTT
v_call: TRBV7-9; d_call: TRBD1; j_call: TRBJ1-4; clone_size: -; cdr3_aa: CASSLEGAREKLFF; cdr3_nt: TGTGCCAGCAGCTTAGAGGGGGCTCGTGAAAAACTGTTTTTT
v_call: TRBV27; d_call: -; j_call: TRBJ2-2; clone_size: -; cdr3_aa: CASSLFLSGELFF; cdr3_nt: -
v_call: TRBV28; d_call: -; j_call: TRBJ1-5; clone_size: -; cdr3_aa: CASSPRGSQPQHF; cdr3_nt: TGTGCCAGCAGTCCAAGAGGTAGTCAGCCCCAGCATTTT
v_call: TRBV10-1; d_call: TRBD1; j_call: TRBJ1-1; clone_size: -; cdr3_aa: CASSDRGRTEAFF; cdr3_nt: TGCGCCAGCAGCGACAGGGGACGTACTGAAGCTTTCTTT
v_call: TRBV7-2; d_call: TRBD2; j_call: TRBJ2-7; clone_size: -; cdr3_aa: CASSLMLAEGYEQYF; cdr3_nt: TGTGCCAGCAGCTTAATGCTAGCGGAAGGCTACGAGCAGTACTTC
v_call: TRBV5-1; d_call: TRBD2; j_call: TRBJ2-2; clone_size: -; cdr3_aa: CASRSRPGLALGELFF; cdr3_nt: TGCGCCAGCAGATCAAGACCGGGACTAGCGCTCGGGGAGCTGTTTTTT
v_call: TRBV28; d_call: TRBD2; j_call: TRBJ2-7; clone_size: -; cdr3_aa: CASSPVSGAYEQYF; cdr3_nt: TGTGCCAGCAGCCCGGTTAGCGGGGCCTACGAGCAGTACTTC
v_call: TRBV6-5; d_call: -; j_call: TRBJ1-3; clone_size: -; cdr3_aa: CASSYAGSLTIYF; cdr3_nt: TGTGCCAGCAGTTACGCAGGGTCGCTCACCATATATTTT
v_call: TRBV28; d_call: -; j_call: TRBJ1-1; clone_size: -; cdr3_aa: CASSNYRAFF; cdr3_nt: TGTGCCAGCAGCAACTACAGGGCTTTCTTT
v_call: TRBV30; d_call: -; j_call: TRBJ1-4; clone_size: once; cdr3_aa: CAWSPGPLGEKLFF; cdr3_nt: TGTGCCTGGAGTCCAGGCCCCCTGGGCGAAAAACTGTTTTTT
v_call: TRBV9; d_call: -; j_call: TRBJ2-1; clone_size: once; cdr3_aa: CASSVGPTNEQFF; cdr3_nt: TGTGCCAGCAGCGTAGGCCCTACCAATGAGCAGTTCTTC
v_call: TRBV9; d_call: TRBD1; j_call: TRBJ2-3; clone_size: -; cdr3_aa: CASGDRTSSSTDTQYF; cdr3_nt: TGTGCCAGTGGGGACAGAACAAGCTCTAGCACAGATACGCAGTATTTT
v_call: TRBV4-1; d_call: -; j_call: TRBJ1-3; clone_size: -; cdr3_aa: CASSTSSGNTIYF; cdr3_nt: TGCGCCAGCAGCACAAGCTCTGGAAACACCATATATTTT
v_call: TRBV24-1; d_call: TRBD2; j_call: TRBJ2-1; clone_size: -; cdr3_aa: CATSDRLAGGLGYDEQFF; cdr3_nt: TGTGCCACCAGTGATAGGCTAGCGGGAGGGCTCGGATACGATGAGCAGTTCTTC
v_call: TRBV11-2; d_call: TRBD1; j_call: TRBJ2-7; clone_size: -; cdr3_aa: CASSLGTGGQSSYEQYF; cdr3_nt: TGTGCCAGCAGCTTAGGAACAGGGGGCCAGAGCTCCTACGAGCAGTACTTC
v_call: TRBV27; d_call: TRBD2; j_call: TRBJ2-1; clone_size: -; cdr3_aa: CASSLSQRERFHNEQFF; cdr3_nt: TGTGCCAGCAGTTTATCGCAGCGGGAGCGTTTCCACAATGAGCAGTTCTTC
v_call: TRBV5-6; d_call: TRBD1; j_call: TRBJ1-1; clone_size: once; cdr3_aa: CASSRLTGWTEAFF; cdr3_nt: TGTGCCAGCAGCCGTTTGACAGGGTGGACTGAAGCTTTCTTT
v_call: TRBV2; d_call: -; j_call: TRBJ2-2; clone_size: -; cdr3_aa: CASRDYRGTGELFF; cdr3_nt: TGTGCCAGCAGGGACTATAGGGGCACCGGGGAGCTGTTTTTT
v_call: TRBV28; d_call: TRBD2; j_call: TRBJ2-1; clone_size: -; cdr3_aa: CASSLPSRDYYNEQFF; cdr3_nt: TGTGCCAGCAGTTTACCATCCCGGGACTACTACAATGAGCAGTTCTTC
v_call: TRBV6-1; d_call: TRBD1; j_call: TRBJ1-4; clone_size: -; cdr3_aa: CASSEGWRQGYEKLFF; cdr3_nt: TGTGCCAGCAGTGAAGGGTGGAGACAGGGATATGAAAAACTGTTTTTT
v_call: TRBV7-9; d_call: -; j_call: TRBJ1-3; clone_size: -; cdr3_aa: CASSPTGTGNTIYF; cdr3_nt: TGTGCCAGCAGCCCGACAGGTACTGGAAACACCATATATTTT
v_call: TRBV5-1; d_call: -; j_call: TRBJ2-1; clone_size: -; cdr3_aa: CASSLPGLDNNEQFF; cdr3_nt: TGCGCCAGCAGCCTACCGGGACTGGACAACAATGAGCAGTTCTTC
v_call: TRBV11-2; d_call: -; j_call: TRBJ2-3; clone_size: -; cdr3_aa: CASSLDRITDTQYF; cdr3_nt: TGTGCCAGCAGCTTGGACAGAATCACAGATACGCAGTATTTT
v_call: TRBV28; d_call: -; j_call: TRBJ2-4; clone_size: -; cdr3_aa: CASSLSSRNIQYF; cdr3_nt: TGTGCCAGCAGTTTGAGTTCACGGAACATTCAGTACTTC
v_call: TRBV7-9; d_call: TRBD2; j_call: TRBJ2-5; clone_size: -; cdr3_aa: CASSLPRTSAQETQYF; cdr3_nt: TGTGCCAGCAGCTTACCTAGGACTAGCGCCCAAGAGACCCAGTACTTC
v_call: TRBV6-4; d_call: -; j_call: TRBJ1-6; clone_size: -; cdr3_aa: CASSDPRGGSPLHF; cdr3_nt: TGTGCCAGCAGTGACCCCCGCGGTGGTTCACCCCTCCACTTT
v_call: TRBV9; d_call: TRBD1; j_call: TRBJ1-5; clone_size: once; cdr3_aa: CASSVDDRVEPQHF; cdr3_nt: TGTGCCAGCAGCGTCGACGACAGGGTTGAGCCCCAGCATTTT
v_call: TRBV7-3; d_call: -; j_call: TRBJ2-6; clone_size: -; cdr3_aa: CASSPGRRGANVLTF; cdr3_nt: TGTGCCAGCAGCCCAGGGCGCCGGGGGGCCAACGTCCTGACTTTC
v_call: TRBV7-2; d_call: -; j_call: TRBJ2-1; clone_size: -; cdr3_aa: CASSLAVTTWVSNEQFF; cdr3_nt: TGTGCCAGCAGCTTAGCCGTTACGACATGGGTCTCCAATGAGCAGTTCTTC
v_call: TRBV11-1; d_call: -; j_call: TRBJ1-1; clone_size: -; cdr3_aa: CASSLKQGTEAFF; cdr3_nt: TGTGCCAGCAGCTTAAAACAGGGAACTGAAGCTTTCTTT
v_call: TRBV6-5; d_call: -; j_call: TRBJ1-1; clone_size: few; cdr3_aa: CASSPDGVEAFF; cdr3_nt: TGTGCCAGCAGTCCCGACGGAGTTGAAGCTTTCTTT
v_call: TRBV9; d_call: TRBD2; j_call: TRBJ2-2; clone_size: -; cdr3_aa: CASSVGGSRNTGELFF; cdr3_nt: TGTGCCAGCAGCGTAGGCGGGAGTCGTAACACCGGGGAGCTGTTTTTT
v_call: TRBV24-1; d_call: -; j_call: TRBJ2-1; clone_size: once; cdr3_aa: CATSETGISSGVEQFF; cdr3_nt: TGTGCCACCAGTGAAACCGGGATTTCCTCAGGGGTTGAGCAGTTCTTC
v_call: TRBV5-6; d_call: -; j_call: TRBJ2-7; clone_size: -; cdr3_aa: CASSPHLTAVGEQYF; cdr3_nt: TGTGCCAGCAGCCCCCACCTGACAGCCGTTGGCGAGCAGTACTTC